This record covers a single T cell receptor (beta chain). What it binds is not known. CDR3 length equals 14 residues. Germline V gives CDR1 SGHRS, CDR2 YFSETQ. With 3 bases removed from V and 8 bases from J, the gap between germline ends came to 17 bases. The sample belongs to a study of CD8 T cells in ankylosing spondylitis. Study results and caveats: Apparently characteristic of ankylosing spondylitis blood was a TCR beta motif (eight highly homologous variants).

MiXCR, applied by TCRdb to the 5' RACE reads, yields one record per CDR3 protein. The sample carries about 540,000 distinct CDR3 sequences, roughly 13% recorded once. V is TRBV5-1 and J is TRBJ1-1; possibly TRBD1 for D (6 bases). The receptor comes from a male donor with ankylosing spondylitis. The sample taken for sequencing was blood, either unsorted or a sorted T cell fraction (not recorded which). CDR3 bases: TGCGCCAGCAGCTACAACTCCGGGGACATGGAAGCTTTCTTT. Amino acids: CASSYNSGDMEAFF.